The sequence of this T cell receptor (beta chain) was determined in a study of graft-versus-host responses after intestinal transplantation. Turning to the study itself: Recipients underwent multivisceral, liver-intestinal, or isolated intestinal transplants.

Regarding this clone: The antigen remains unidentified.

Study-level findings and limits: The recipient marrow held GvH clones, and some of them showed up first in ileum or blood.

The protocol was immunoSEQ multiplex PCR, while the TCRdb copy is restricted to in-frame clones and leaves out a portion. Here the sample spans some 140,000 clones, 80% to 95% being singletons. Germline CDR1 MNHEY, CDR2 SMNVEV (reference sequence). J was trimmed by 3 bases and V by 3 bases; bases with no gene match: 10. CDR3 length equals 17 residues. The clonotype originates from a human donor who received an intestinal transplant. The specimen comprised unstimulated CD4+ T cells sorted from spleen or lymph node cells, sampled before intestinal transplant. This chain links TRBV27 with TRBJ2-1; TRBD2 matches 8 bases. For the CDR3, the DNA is TGTGCCAGCAGTTTTAGGATGGCGGGAGGCTTCTACAATGAGCAGTTCTTC. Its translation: CASSFRMAGGFYNEQFF.